The 21 T cell receptor beta chains listed next were all sequenced from one sample in a study of T-cell memory formation after mild COVID-19. MiXCR was run by TCRdb on the 5' RACE reads, yielding one entry per CDR3 protein. This table has around 530,000 distinct CDR3 sequences, less than 25% appearing once. Source material: PBMCs or a T cell subset sorted from them (not recorded which). These receptors all stem from an adult woman who had mild COVID-19 (a few samples of this study predate the infection). Cell type and time point are not known.

This clonotype showed up just once. The chain links TRBV12-3 or TRBV12-4 to TRBJ2-1, with TRBD2 identical over 14 bases. The CDR3 extends over 18 amino acids. J was trimmed by 0 bases and V by 3 bases; bases with no gene match: 4. CDR3 in amino acids: CASSFGLAGGASYNEQFF. The CDR3 DNA reads as TGTGCCAGCAGTTTCGGACTAGCGGGGGGTGCCTCCTACAATGAGCAGTTCTTC.

The chain couples TRBV9 to TRBJ2-3; D is unresolved. Germline values: CDR1 SGDLS, CDR2 YYNGEE. This CDR3 is 12 amino acids long. Trimming stripped 1 base from V and 5 bases from J, with 5 bases between. In DNA form, the CDR3 reads TGTGCCAGCAGCGTAACGGGAGATACGCAGTATTTT. It translates to CASSVTGDTQYF.

The genes are TRBV7-6 and TRBJ1-1; the D is unclear. Trimming pared 1 base from V and 1 base from J, leaving 10 bases between. CDR1 SGHVS and CDR2 FNYEAQ come from the germline V gene. CDR3 length equals 15 residues. The CDR3 DNA is TGTGCCAGCAGCTTAGTCGGGGTGGAGAACACTGAAGCTTTCTTT. Its protein is CASSLVGVENTEAFF.

The chain employs TRBV4-1 and TRBJ1-2; TRBD1 agrees at 10 bases. After removal of 0 bases from V and 5 bases from J, the junction contained 6 bases not matched to a gene. The CDR3 runs 16 residues. Looked up from germline, CDR1 is MGHRA and CDR2 is YSYEKL. The CDR3 DNA reads TGCGCCAGCAGCCAAGACCCGGGACAGGGGTTGTATGGCTACACCTTC. It translates to CASSQDPGQGLYGYTF.

This chain joins TRBV5-1 and TRBJ1-2, with TRBD1 matching 7 bases. The J segment lost 4 bases and the V segment lost 0 bases, leaving 3 bases of the junction unmatched. The CDR3 is made up of 14 amino acids. Germline lookup yields CDR1 SGHRS and CDR2 YFSETQ. For the CDR3, the DNA is TGCGCCAGCAGCTTGGGGGACAGCGTCTATGGCTACACCTTC. Translating it yields CASSLGDSVYGYTF.

This rearrangement joins TRBV2 to TRBJ2-1; D not certain. Trimming took off 2 bases at V and 9 bases at J, with 8 bases between the two ends. This CDR3 is 12 amino acids long. Germline lookup yields CDR1 SNHLY and CDR2 FYNNEI. This chain's CDR3 is CASSEPPSEQFF. The CDR3, as DNA: TGTGCCAGCAGTGAACCTCCTAGTGAGCAGTTCTTC.

This clonotype was detected a few times. The chain has TRBV6-5 and TRBJ1-1; D is uncertain. The CDR3 is 13 residues long. The V end lost 2 bases, the J end lost 6 bases, and 10 bases lay between the germline ends. Germline lookup yields CDR1 MNHEY and CDR2 SVGAGI. The CDR3 sequence: CASSYGFGAEAFF. The CDR3 coding sequence is TGTGCCAGCAGTTACGGGTTCGGGGCTGAAGCTTTCTTT.

The rearrangement joins TRBV6-2 or TRBV6-3 to TRBJ2-7; D perhaps matches TRBD1 (5 bases). The CDR3 loop spans 11 amino acids. V dropped 5 bases and J dropped 6 bases, with 8 bases sitting between them. From germline, CDR1 is MNHEY and CDR2 SVGEGT. The CDR3 here is CASSQGIEQYF. The CDR3 DNA sequence: TGTGCCAGCAGTCAGGGAATCGAGCAGTACTTC.

There are a few counts of this clonotype. The chain uses TRBV7-9 and TRBJ1-2, with no clear D. V lost 5 bases to trimming and J lost 3 bases, with 10 bases between them. The CDR3 has 13 amino acids. The germline V gene has CDR1 SEHNR and CDR2 FQNEAQ (reference sequence). CDR3: CASSPGFDYGYTF. CDR3 DNA sequence: TGTGCCAGCAGCCCGGGGTTTGACTATGGCTACACCTTC.

This clonotype was detected only a few times. The chain is built from TRBV5-1 and TRBJ1-6, with 7 bases identical to TRBD1. The germline V gene has CDR1 SGHRS and CDR2 YFSETQ. V lost 4 bases and J lost 1; bases outside the gene matches: 8. The CDR3 consists of 17 residues. The DNA for the CDR3 is TGCGCCAGCAGCGCTGACAGGGTCAGGTCCTATAATTCACCCCTCCACTTT. Translation gives CASSADRVRSYNSPLHF.

The V call is TRBV18, the J call TRBJ2-3; either TRBD1 or TRBD2 may supply D (6 bases each). Trimming removed 5 bases at V and 0 bases at J, with 12 bases between. CDR1 KGHSH and CDR2 LQKENI come from the germline V gene. There are 15 residues in the CDR3. CDR3 sequence reads: CASSFLGGSTDTQYF. The DNA for the CDR3 is TGTGCCAGCTCATTTTTGGGGGGCAGCACAGATACGCAGTATTTT. Looking up the rest from reference TRBV18 and TRBJ2-3 gives the full variable domain: NAGVMQNPRHLVRRRGQEARLRCSPMKGHSHVYWYRQLPEEGLKFMVYLQKENIIDESGMPKERFSAEFPKEGPSILRIQQVVRGDSAAYFCASSFLGGSTDTQYFGPGTRLTVL.

There are a few counts of this clonotype. The chain carries TRBV6-5 and TRBJ2-7, with D perhaps being TRBD1 or TRBD2 (5 bases each). CDR1 MNHEY and CDR2 SVGAGI come from the germline V gene. V lost 0 bases, J lost 2 bases, and 11 bases lay in between. CDR3 size: 15 residues. In nucleotides, the CDR3 is TGTGCCAGCAGTTACTCGGTTCGGGGCACCTACGAGCAGTACTTC. Amino acid sequence: CASSYSVRGTYEQYF.

This clonotype was detected only a few times. V is TRBV9 and J is TRBJ1-1; possibly TRBD1 for D (6 bases). The CDR3 length is 14 residues. V shed 0 bases and J shed 1 base, with 7 bases lying between them. The germline V gene encodes CDR1 SGDLS and CDR2 YYNGEE. In nucleotides, the CDR3 is TGTGCCAGCAGCGTAGGGGGGGCGAACACTGAAGCTTTCTTT. The encoded protein is CASSVGGANTEAFF.

This sequence joins TRBV12-3 or TRBV12-4 and TRBJ2-2; D uncertain. This CDR3 is 14 amino acids long. The V end was cut by 7 bases, the J end by 4 bases, with 13 bases between. The CDR3 nucleotides are TGTGCCAGCAAACCTCGAGCGACCACCGGGGAGCTGTTTTTT. As protein: CASKPRATTGELFF.

The J gene is TRBJ2-5, the V gene TRBV10-3; no firm D call. The CDR3 consists of 14 residues. V was cut by 0 bases and J by 4 bases, with 9 bases left in between. Germline V CDR1 and CDR2: ENHRY, SYGVKD. CDR3 bases: TGTGCCATCAGTGAGTCGATTGGGTTAGAGACCCAGTACTTC. This gives the protein CAISESIGLETQYF.

This clonotype was recorded a few times. This rearrangement joins TRBV24-1 to TRBJ2-1; 11 nucleotides line up with TRBD2. Germline V gives CDR1 KGHDR, CDR2 SFDVKD. This CDR3 region has 16 residues. V lost 5 bases to trimming and J lost 6 bases; unmatched junction nucleotides: 8. Here the CDR3 reads CATSALAGGPGNEQFF. The CDR3 nucleotides read TGTGCCACCAGTGCCTTAGCGGGAGGGCCGGGCAATGAGCAGTTCTTC.

As DNA, the CDR3 is TGTGCCACCAGTGATTTTGGGGGAAAACCCCAGCATTTT. This encodes CATSDFGGKPQHF. The chain joins TRBV24-1 to TRBJ1-5; D possibly corresponds to TRBD1 (5 bases). The germline CDR1 and CDR2 sequences are KGHDR and SFDVKD. The CDR3 length is 13 residues. V was clipped by 1 base and J by 10 bases, with 10 bases between them.

The rearrangement joins TRBV4-2 to TRBJ2-2, with 10 bases identical to TRBD1. The CDR3 contains 16 residues. Losses at the gene ends were 4 bases for V and 6 bases for J; bases not matched to a gene: 8. Germline V CDR1 and CDR2: LGHNA, YNFKEQ. The CDR3, as DNA: TGTGCCAGCAGCCCTATGGACAGGGGGACCGCCGGGGAGCTGTTTTTT. It yields the protein CASSPMDRGTAGELFF.

This rearrangement joins TRBV29-1 to TRBJ2-2; 8 bases align to TRBD1. J was trimmed by 3 bases and V by 7 bases; bases with no gene match: 7. This CDR3 is 14 amino acids long. Germline CDR1 is SQVTM and CDR2 is ANQGSEA. CDR3 nucleotides: TGCAGCGGTGGACAGGGAATCGACACCGGGGAGCTGTTTTTT. This translates into CSGGQGIDTGELFF.

This chain uses TRBV14 with TRBJ2-5; D could derive from TRBD1 or TRBD2 (5 bases each). Trimming removed 4 bases at V and 5 bases at J, with 20 bases between. The CDR3 has 16 amino acids. Germline V gene data show CDR1 as SGHDN and CDR2 as FVKESK. CDR3 bases: TGTGCCAGCAGCCTAGTCGACTTTGGGGGAGCGGAGACCCAGTACTTC. It specifies CASSLVDFGGAETQYF.

This clonotype showed up just a few times. This chain uses TRBV5-1 with TRBJ1-1; 7 bases line up with TRBD1. Trimming cost V 1 base and J 8 bases; bases outside gene matches: 5. This CDR3 region has 13 residues. CDR1 is SGHRS, CDR2 YFSETQ, per germline. CDR3 residues: CASSLSPGQEAFF. CDR3 in DNA: TGCGCCAGCAGCTTGAGTCCGGGACAGGAAGCTTTCTTT.